This entry features one TCR beta chain sequence. These data come from a study of T cell responses to AZD1222 COVID-19 vaccine. Across the whole study: Second doses were pooled across both intervals (about 4 or about 12 weeks).

The repertoire was sequenced with immunoSEQ multiplex PCR; TCRdb's copy has only in-frame clones and lacks some. This sample has roughly 110,000 clones, with under 90% found just once. CDR3 length equals 15 residues. V was pared by 7 bases and J by 7 bases, with 9 bases of the junction left unmatched. Germline V lookup: CDR1 SEHNR, CDR2 FQNEAQ (reference sequence). The chain couples TRBV7-9 to TRBJ2-2, with 10 nucleotides matching TRBD2. The receptor's source is an adult in good health. The sample was peripheral blood, taken on day 0 of AZD1222 vaccination. The CDR3 here is CASNSGTSAFGELFF. The CDR3 DNA sequence: TGTGCCAGCAATTCCGGGACTAGCGCTTTCGGGGAGCTGTTTTTT.